The 9 T cell receptor beta chains below all came from one sample that was sequenced in a study of CD8 T cells in ankylosing spondylitis (dated by TCRdb to about 2017). Broader findings and caveats from the paper: Blood from ankylosing spondylitis patients appeared to be characterized by a TCR beta motif made up of about 8 highly homologous amino acid variants.

The protocol used for the library was 5' RACE. The reads were generated on an Illumina HiSeq 2500. TCRdb redid the processing of the public reads, applying fastp at Q25 and MiXCR, and retained in-frame beta chains. Entries that share a CDR3 protein sequence are merged under the most common genes and DNA. Across this sample there are about 340,000 distinct CDR3 sequences, with roughly 8% seen only once. Of the sample, less than 15% is held by the ten largest clones. These receptors are not linked to any known antigen. The sequencing input was blood, either unsorted or a sorted T cell fraction (not recorded which). These receptors were collected from a male donor with ankylosing spondylitis.

The gene calls are TRBV20-1 and TRBJ2-7, with D hard to call. CDR1 is DFQATT, CDR2 SNEGSKA, per germline (reference sequence). This CDR3 spans 15 amino acids. V lost 6 bases, J lost 1 base, and 19 bases lay in between. The CDR3 DNA sequence: TGCAGTGCGCAGAGGTGGGGAAGTTGGTCCTACGAGCAGTACTTC. Translating gives CSAQRWGSWSYEQYF.

This clonotype occurred many times. The V call is TRBV12-3 or TRBV12-4, the J call TRBJ1-1; unclear D gene. The CDR3 totals 13 residues. V was shortened by 3 bases and J by 3 bases, with 8 bases between the two germline ends. CDR3 sequence: CASSFASYTEAFF. In DNA form, the CDR3 reads TGTGCCAGCAGTTTCGCCAGTTACACTGAAGCTTTCTTT.

The chain joins TRBV20-1 to TRBJ2-7, with a tentative D call TRBD2 (6 bases). Trimming removed 6 bases from V and 5 bases from J, with 20 bases in between. Germline CDR1 and CDR2: DFQATT and SNEGSKA (reference sequence). This CDR3 contains 14 residues. Here the CDR3 DNA reads TGCAGTGCAAGTTTGAAAGCCGGGAGTAACGAGCAGTACTTC. This translates into CSASLKAGSNEQYF.

The chain is built from TRBV19 and TRBJ2-2, with TRBD1 matching over 8 bases. Unmatched junction bases numbered 14, after V lost 8 bases and J lost 6 bases. Per the germline V gene, CDR1 is LNHDA and CDR2 is SQIVND (reference sequence). CDR3 length: 16 residues. The CDR3: CASLSQGALDAGELFF. The CDR3 coding sequence is TGTGCCAGTCTAAGCCAGGGGGCTTTGGACGCCGGGGAGCTGTTTTTT.

The rearrangement links TRBV19 to TRBJ2-7; D not certain. The germline V gene encodes CDR1 LNHDA and CDR2 SQIVND (reference sequence). The CDR3 has 14 amino acids. Trimming pared 1 base from V and 6 bases from J, leaving 13 bases between. CDR3 protein: CASSIVALDGEQYF. The DNA of the CDR3 is TGTGCCAGTAGTATAGTAGCCTTGGATGGCGAGCAGTACTTC. The full variable domain, with the rest looked up from reference TRBV19 and TRBJ2-7, is DGGITQSPKYLFRKEGQNVTLSCEQNLNHDAMYWYRQDPGQGLRLIYYSQIVNDFQKGDIAEGYSVSREKKESFPLTVTSAQKNPTAFYLCASSIVALDGEQYFGPGTRLTVT.

V is TRBV24-1 and J is TRBJ2-1, with 9 bases that match TRBD1. V shed 4 bases, J shed 9 bases, and the junction held 3 bases outside the gene matches. This CDR3 contains 13 residues. Germline lookup yields CDR1 KGHDR and CDR2 SFDVKD. The CDR3 sequence: CATSETGGFEQFF. CDR3 DNA: TGTGCCACCAGTGAAACAGGGGGCTTTGAGCAGTTCTTC.

This clonotype was detected only a few times. The CDR3 spells CASSLRLSTGELFF. Here the CDR3 DNA reads TGCGCCAGCAGCTTGCGGCTAAGCACCGGGGAGCTGTTTTTT. The chain uses TRBV5-1 and TRBJ2-2; D not resolved. CDR3 length equals 14 residues. Trimming shortened V by 1 base and J by 4 bases, and 8 bases separated the two germline ends. The germline gives CDR1 SGHRS, CDR2 YFSETQ. Filled out from reference TRBV5-1 and TRBJ2-2, the complete variable domain reads KAGVTQTPRYLIKTRGQQVTLSCSPISGHRSVSWYQQTPGQGLQFLFEYFSETQRNKGNFPGRFSGRQFSNSRSEMNVSTLELGDSALYLCASSLRLSTGELFFGEGSRLTVL.

This clonotype showed up many times. The chain couples TRBV7-9 to TRBJ1-2; no clear D gene. The ends were cut back, 4 bases at V and 7 bases at J, with 16 bases in the middle. Germline loops: CDR1 SEHNR, CDR2 FQNEAQ (reference sequence). The CDR3 runs to 14 residues. The CDR3 loop is CASSSQAPTSGYTF. The DNA for the CDR3 is TGTGCCAGCAGCTCTCAGGCCCCCACATCTGGCTACACCTTC.

In this sample, this clonotype turned up many times. An end of the junction does not agree with germline; a read error may underlie this. This rearrangement joins TRBV5-1 to TRBJ1-2; tentatively, D is TRBD1 (5 bases). CDR3 length equals 15 residues. Germline CDR1 and CDR2: SGHRS and YFSETQ. The CDR3 coding sequence is TGCGCCAGCAGCTTGGGTGGGGCAGGTGTTGATGGCCACACCTTC. Translation: CASSLGGAGVDGHTF.